A single sample is the source of the 17 T cell receptor beta chains below, sequenced in a study of CD8+CD57+ T cells in acquired aplastic anemia. CDR3 and TCR beta VDJ profiling relied on genomic DNA as the template. TCRdb re-derived calls from the reads in MiXCR, one entry per CDR3 protein. The sample shows approximately 200,000 distinct CDR3 sequences, approximately 60% of them seen only once. Sequencing was carried out using sorted CD4+, CD8+, or CD8+CD57+ T cells (not recorded which) from PBMCs. Receptors were obtained from a human donor in good health.

The rearrangement links TRBV19 to TRBJ1-1; 7 bases are a match to TRBD1. The trim removed 8 bases at V and 4 bases at J, leaving 7 bases unmatched. The CDR3 sequence is 13 residues long. Germline values: CDR1 LNHDA, CDR2 SQIVND (reference sequence). CDR3 region: CASLQGWGTEAFF. As DNA, the CDR3 is TGTGCCAGTTTACAGGGGTGGGGCACTGAAGCTTTCTTT.

This clonotype was seen ten or more times. CDR3 amino acids: CASNAGLDGYTF. The CDR3 DNA sequence: TGTGCCAGCAACGCTGGGTTGGATGGCTACACCTTC. The chain couples TRBV5-4 to TRBJ1-2; no reliable D call. The CDR3 loop spans 12 amino acids. Germline V gives CDR1 SGHNT, CDR2 YYREEE (reference sequence). V was shortened by 6 bases and J by 6 bases, with 12 bases between the two germline ends.

This clonotype was picked up a small number of times. The V call is TRBV12-3 or TRBV12-4, the J call TRBJ1-1; no clear D. CDR3 length: 12 residues. Trimming removed 5 bases at V and 1 base at J, with 5 bases between. CDR3 residues: CASSRANTEAFF. CDR3 coding DNA: TGTGCCAGCAGTCGAGCGAACACTGAAGCTTTCTTT.

This clonotype was detected a few times. The V and J genes are TRBV19 and TRBJ1-2; the D gene is possibly TRBD1 (6 bases). The CDR3 has 13 residues. Looked up from germline, CDR1 is LNHDA and CDR2 is SQIVND (reference sequence). V lost 6 bases to trimming and J lost 1 base, with 9 bases between them. CDR3 sequence (DNA): TGTGCCAGTAGGCAAGGGGGTAACTATGGCTACACCTTC. It is translated as CASRQGGNYGYTF.

This clonotype has just a few counts. The V gene is TRBV29-1, the J gene TRBJ1-2; D remains ambiguous. Trimming pared 5 bases from V and 0 bases from J, leaving 4 bases between. This CDR3 spans 11 amino acids. Germline assignment: CDR1 SQVTM and CDR2 ANQGSEA. CDR3 nucleotides: TGCAGCGTTAACACTAACTATGGCTACACCTTC. Its translation: CSVNTNYGYTF.

Many counts were recorded for this clonotype. The gene calls are TRBV4-1 and TRBJ1-6; TRBD1 aligns across 8 bases. This CDR3 has 17 residues. J was trimmed by 6 bases and V by 3 bases; bases with no gene match: 10. Germline V gene data show CDR1 as MGHRA and CDR2 as YSYEKL. CDR3 DNA sequence: TGCGCCAGCAGCCACCCGGTAAAGGACAGGGTTAATTCACCCCTCCACTTT. This sequence encodes CASSHPVKDRVNSPLHF.

As for this clonotype: This sequence may be a read error, since a much larger clone differs from it by one base. The chain uses TRBV20-1 and TRBJ2-7; 9 bases fit TRBD1. The CDR3 extends over 14 amino acids. Germline values: CDR1 DFQATT, CDR2 SNEGSKA (reference sequence). Trimming took 1 base from V and 3 from J; bases not matched to a gene: 4. CDR3: CSARGDRDSYEQYF. DNA of the CDR3: TGCAGTGCTAGAGGGGACAGGGACAGCTACGAGCAGTACTTC.

This clonotype was picked up many times. The rearrangement links TRBV13 to TRBJ1-2, with TRBD1 as a possible D gene (5 bases). Germline loops: CDR1 PRHDT, CDR2 FYEKMQ (reference sequence). This CDR3 has 14 residues. Trimming took 6 bases from V and 1 from J, leaving 12 bases between them. The CDR3 loop is CASRPDSHNYGYTF. The CDR3 DNA reads TGTGCCAGCAGACCAGACAGTCATAACTATGGCTACACCTTC.

There are many counts of this clonotype. This chain links TRBV14 with TRBJ2-5; 9 bases line up with TRBD1. The V gene's germline CDR1 is SGHDN and CDR2 FVKESK. CDR3 length equals 15 residues. Trimming took 5 bases from V and 1 from J; bases not matched to a gene: 5. The CDR3 coding sequence is TGTGCCAGCAGCGGGTGGGGACAGGGCCAAGAGACCCAGTACTTC. This translates into CASSGWGQGQETQYF.

This clonotype occurred many times. V usage is TRBV4-1 and J usage is TRBJ2-7, with D hard to call. The length of the CDR3 is 12 residues. V was trimmed by 1 base and J by 3 bases, leaving 4 bases between them. CDR1 and CDR2 from the germline V gene are MGHRA and YSYEKL. The CDR3 DNA sequence: TGCGCCAGCAGCCAAGGTAACTACGAGCAGTACTTC. Protein: CASSQGNYEQYF.

The chain recombines TRBV10-3 with TRBJ1-1; the D is unclear. Germline-derived CDR1 and CDR2 are ENHRY and SYGVKD. The CDR3 loop spans 12 amino acids. Trimming pared 4 bases from V and 11 bases from J, leaving 14 bases between. The CDR3 DNA sequence: TGTGCCATCAGTGCAACGGAGTTGGAGGCTTTCTTT. Protein: CAISATELEAFF.

At least ten counts were recorded for this clonotype. The rearrangement uses TRBV7-9 and TRBJ2-6, with D maybe TRBD2 (6 bases). The length of the CDR3 is 14 residues. Between the trimmed V and J ends, which lost 6 bases and 4 bases, there was a span of 10 bases. Germline lookup yields CDR1 SEHNR and CDR2 FQNEAQ (reference sequence). The CDR3 spells CASREGSGANVLTF. The CDR3 DNA reads as TGTGCCAGCAGGGAGGGTTCGGGGGCCAACGTCCTGACTTTC.

A remark on this clonotype: A much larger clone sits a single nucleotide away, making a read error possible. The chain carries TRBV6-4 and TRBJ1-2; D not resolved. Per germline, CDR1 MRHNA and CDR2 SNTAGT. The CDR3 covers 11 residues. V shed 7 bases and J shed 7 bases, with 10 bases lying between them. The CDR3 DNA reads as TGTGCCAGCATTCAGGAGGTTGGCTACACCTTC. This gives the protein CASIQEVGYTF.

The rearrangement joins TRBV20-1 to TRBJ1-2; a possible D gene is TRBD1 (5 bases). Trimming cost V 6 bases and J 4 bases, with 12 bases left between them. This CDR3 spans 12 amino acids. Per germline, CDR1 DFQATT and CDR2 SNEGSKA (reference sequence). CDR3 protein: CSARAGSYGYTF. CDR3 nucleotide sequence: TGCAGTGCCAGGGCGGGGTCCTATGGCTACACCTTC.

The chain combines TRBV20-1 with TRBJ2-2; TRBD1 matches at 8 bases. CDR1 and CDR2 from the germline V gene are DFQATT and SNEGSKA (reference sequence). The CDR3 consists of 14 residues. The ends lost 6 bases at V and 0 bases at J; junction bases unmatched: 3. The CDR3 nucleotides read TGCAGTGCCCCGGACAGGGCGAACACCGGGGAGCTGTTTTTT. Encoded protein: CSAPDRANTGELFF.

This chain uses TRBV7-9 with TRBJ1-2, with unresolved D. Trimming took 5 bases from V and 7 from J, leaving 11 bases between them. Germline-derived CDR1 and CDR2 are SEHNR and FQNEAQ (reference sequence). The CDR3 totals 12 residues. The CDR3 DNA reads TGTGCCAGCAGCCACGGGGTTGGTGGCTACACCTTC. It specifies CASSHGVGGYTF.

The chain has TRBV7-8 and TRBJ2-7, with D perhaps TRBD1 (6 bases). Germline CDR1 and CDR2: SGHVS and FQNEAQ. The CDR3 extends over 14 amino acids. Deletions cut 8 bases from V and 3 bases from J, with 17 bases between. CDR3 sequence: CASSRTEYHYEQYF. The CDR3 DNA follows: TGTGCCAGCTCGCGGACAGAATACCACTACGAGCAGTACTTC.